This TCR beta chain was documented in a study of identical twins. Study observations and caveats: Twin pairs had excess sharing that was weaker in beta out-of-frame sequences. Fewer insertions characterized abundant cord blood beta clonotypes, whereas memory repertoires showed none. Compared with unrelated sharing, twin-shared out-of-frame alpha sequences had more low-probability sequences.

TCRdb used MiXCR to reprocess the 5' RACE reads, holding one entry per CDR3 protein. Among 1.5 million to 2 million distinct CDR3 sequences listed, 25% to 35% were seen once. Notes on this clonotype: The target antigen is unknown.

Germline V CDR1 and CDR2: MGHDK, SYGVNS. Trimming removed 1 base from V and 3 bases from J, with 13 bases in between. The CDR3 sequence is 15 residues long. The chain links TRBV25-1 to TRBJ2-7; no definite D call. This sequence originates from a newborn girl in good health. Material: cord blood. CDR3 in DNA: TGTGCCAGCAGTGAATGGGATAGGCAGTTCTACGAGCAGTACTTC. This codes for CASSEWDRQFYEQYF.